Below are 24 T cell receptor beta chains sequenced from a single sample in a study of T cells in women clearing cervical HPV infection. The repertoire was sequenced with immunoSEQ multiplex PCR; TCRdb's copy has only in-frame clones and lacks some. This table lists 25,000 to 35,000 clones. The sequenced material came from blood buffy coat. All receptors derive from a woman aged 18 to 75 with a cervical HPV16 infection that either progressed to CIN3+ or cleared (not recorded which).

Notes on this clone: Sequencing ends 3 residues short of the CDR3 end; the germline J gene provides the rest. The chain has TRBV25-1 and TRBJ1-1, with D perhaps TRBD1 (6 bases). From germline, CDR1 is MGHDK and CDR2 SYGVNS. This CDR3 region has 12 residues. CDR3 DNA, as far as it was read: TGTGCCAGCAGTGTTACAGGGCGAGGA. This translates into CASSVTGRG. The CDR3 reads in full as CASSVTGRGAFF.

Partial CDR3 DNA: TGTGCCAGCAGCATTGGGGGGGATCAGCCG. It codes for CASSIGGDQP. The CDR3 as a whole reads CASSIGGDQPQYF. The chain joins TRBV7-9 to TRBJ2-3, with 7 bases that match TRBD2. The read finishes 3 residues shy of the CDR3 end, and the germline J gene is used to complete it. This CDR3 region has 13 residues. Germline CDR1 and CDR2: SEHNR and FQNEAQ (reference sequence).

Comments on this clone: The read finishes 3 residues shy of the CDR3 end, and the germline J gene is used to complete it. The chain couples TRBV19 to TRBJ1-2, with a tentative D call TRBD1 (5 bases). Germline assignment: CDR1 LNHDA and CDR2 SQIVND (reference sequence). This CDR3 has 13 residues. The CDR3 sequence: CATTPGGSYDYTF. CDR3 bases read: TGTGCCACTACACCGGGGGGGTCCTACGAC.

In regard to this clone: The read is 3 residues too short to cover the CDR3 end, so that end is filled in from the germline J gene. The V call is TRBV30, the J call TRBJ2-4, with D possibly matching TRBD1 (5 bases). This CDR3 spans 13 amino acids. CDR1 is GTSNPN and CDR2 is SVGIG in the germline V gene (reference sequence). Incomplete CDR3 DNA: TGTGCCTGGAGTGTACAGGCTAACTATGGT. This codes for CAWSVQANYG. From start to end, the CDR3 is CAWSVQANYGQYF. Supplemented by reference TRBV30 and TRBJ2-4, the full variable domain reads SQTIHQWPATLVQPVGSPLSLECTVEGTSNPNLYWYRQAAGRGLQLLFYSVGIGQISSEVPQNLSASRPQDRQFILSSKKLLLSDSGFYLCAWSVQANYGQYFGAGTRLSVL.

CDR3 DNA, as far as it was read: TGCGCCAGCAGCTCGACAGGAGGAGACAATCAGCCC. It yields the protein CASSSTGGDNQP. The CDR3 as a whole reads CASSSTGGDNQPQHF. The rearrangement links TRBV5-1 to TRBJ1-5, with D perhaps matching TRBD1 (6 bases). The read ends 3 residues shy of where the CDR3 ends; the end is completed using the germline J gene. This CDR3 has 15 residues. Germline-derived CDR1 and CDR2 are SGHRS and YFSETQ. V lost 3 bases and J lost 3, with 13 bases in between. The full variable domain, with the rest looked up from reference TRBV5-1 and TRBJ1-5, is KAGVTQTPRYLIKTRGQQVTLSCSPISGHRSVSWYQQTPGQGLQFLFEYFSETQRNKGNFPGRFSGRQFSNSRSEMNVSTLELGDSALYLCASSSTGGDNQPQHFGDGTRLSIL.

As regards this clone: The CDR3 end is not reached by the read, which stops 3 residues before it; the germline J gene fills it in. The V and J genes are TRBV18 and TRBJ2-1; weak D call: TRBD2 (6 bases). In germline, CDR1 is KGHSH, CDR2 LQKENI. Trimming took off 6 bases at V and 4 bases at J, with 22 bases between the two ends. The CDR3 is 17 amino acids. The DNA read from the CDR3 is TGTGCCAGCTCCATACAGGAGGTAGCGGTAATTTACAATGAG. Its translation is CASSIQEVAVIYNE. The complete CDR3 sequence is CASSIQEVAVIYNEQFF.

A note on this clone: From the germline J gene comes the end of the CDR3, since the read stops 3 residues before it. The chain joins TRBV7-2 to TRBJ2-2; D is perhaps TRBD1 (6 bases). This CDR3 comprises 13 residues. Per the germline V gene, CDR1 is SGHTA and CDR2 is FQGNSA. The CDR3 bases that were read are TGTGCCAGCAGCTCAACAGGGCTGTCACCG. Amino acids: CASSSTGLSP. The CDR3, in full, reads CASSSTGLSPLFF.

With regard to this clone: Read coverage stops 3 residues before the CDR3 terminus; the germline J gene supplies the remainder. V usage is TRBV12-3 or TRBV12-4 and J usage is TRBJ2-1; 11 bases agree with TRBD2. The CDR3 covers 16 residues. V lost 7 bases and J lost 5; bases outside the gene matches: 10. Here the CDR3 reads CASKTLSGRADNEQFF. CDR3 DNA (partial): TGTGCCAGCAAAACACTTAGCGGGAGGGCCGACAATGAG.

Details on this clone: The CDR3 extends 3 residues past the end of the read, so its final part is completed from the germline J gene. The rearrangement uses TRBV5-1 and TRBJ2-3; maybe TRBD1 (5 bases). CDR1 and CDR2 from the germline V gene are SGHRS and YFSETQ. The CDR3 spans 20 residues. Trimming stripped 4 bases from V and 5 bases from J, with 32 bases between. CDR3 DNA (partial): TGCGCCAGCAGCACTCAGGGCCTTTCCCTTAGCTTAGGTAGGGGAGATACG. Amino acid sequence: CASSTQGLSLSLGRGDT. The full-length CDR3 reads as CASSTQGLSLSLGRGDTQYF.

As for this clone: The read falls 3 residues short of the CDR3 end, and the missing part is taken from the germline J gene. Other DNA sequences in this specimen translate into the identical CDR3. This rearrangement joins TRBV29-1 to TRBJ1-1; D is possibly TRBD1 (6 bases). Germline V gene lookup returns CDR1 SQVTM and CDR2 ANQGSEA. CDR3 size: 13 residues. V shed 3 bases and J shed 1 base, with 9 bases lying between them. The CDR3 DNA, read in part, is TGCAGCGTTGATAGGGGGGGGAACACTGAA. Protein sequence: CSVDRGGNTE. The whole CDR3 reads CSVDRGGNTEAFF. Together with reference TRBV29-1 and TRBJ1-1, the CDR3 gives the full variable domain: SAVISQKPSRDICQRGTSLTIQCQVDSQVTMMFWYRQQPGQSLTLIATANQGSEATYESGFVIDKFPISRPNLTFSTLTVSNMSPEDSSIYLCSVDRGGNTEAFFGQGTRLTVV.

Note on this clone: Sequencing ends 3 residues short of the CDR3 end; the germline J gene provides the rest. V gene TRBV7-9 combines with J gene TRBJ1-2; 7 bases match TRBD1. Germline-derived CDR1 and CDR2 are SEHNR and FQNEAQ (reference sequence). V was clipped by 5 bases and J by 4 bases; unmatched bases: 10. The length of the CDR3 is 15 residues. Incomplete CDR3 DNA: TGTGCCAGCAGCCCACCTGGACAGGCGAGCTATGGC. Protein: CASSPPGQASYG. The full CDR3 sequence reads CASSPPGQASYGYTF.

Comments on this clone: The read is 3 residues too short to cover the CDR3 end, so that end is filled in from the germline J gene. The chain has TRBV30 and TRBJ2-1; D unresolved. Germline V gives CDR1 GTSNPN, CDR2 SVGIG (reference sequence). There are 15 residues in the CDR3. The V gene lost 0 bases and the J gene lost 7 bases, with 16 bases spanning the gap. The CDR3 DNA, read in part, is TGTGCCTGGAGTGTACAATCGGGTTTAACGAATGAG. Amino acids: CAWSVQSGLTNE. The full CDR3 reads CAWSVQSGLTNEQFF.

The sequenced part of the CDR3 DNA is TGTGCCTGGAGTGTACTAGAGGCGAGGGTCGGG. It translates to CAWSVLEARVG. From start to end, the CDR3 is CAWSVLEARVGAFF. The chain links TRBV30 to TRBJ1-1, with D hard to call. The read finishes 3 residues shy of the CDR3 end, and the germline J gene is used to complete it. CDR1 and CDR2 from the germline V gene are GTSNPN and SVGIG (reference sequence). The CDR3 extends over 14 amino acids.

A note on this clone: The read stops 3 residues short of the end of the CDR3; the missing end is completed from the germline J gene. The chain uses TRBV5-1 and TRBJ1-4; D gene uncertain. Germline V gives CDR1 SGHRS, CDR2 YFSETQ. The CDR3 totals 14 residues. The V gene lost 0 bases and the J gene lost 8 bases, with 11 bases spanning the gap. CDR3 bases read: TGCGCCAGCAGCTTGGGCAGAAACGGGGAAAAA. Translating gives CASSLGRNGEK. The whole CDR3 sequence reads CASSLGRNGEKLFF.

As for this clone: The read comes to an end 3 residues before the CDR3 does, leaving the germline J gene to fill in the end. V and J are TRBV7-4 and TRBJ2-7; 9 bases align to TRBD1. This CDR3 has 12 residues. Trimming removed 11 bases from V and 5 bases from J; junction bases left unmatched: 7. Per the germline V gene, CDR1 is SGHVT and CDR2 is SQSDAQ. This CDR3 reads CALRTGANEQYF. The sequenced part of the CDR3 DNA is TGTGCCCTTAGGACAGGGGCCAACGAG.

Points on this clone: Read sequence stops 3 residues before the CDR3 end, and the germline J gene provides the missing end. This chain uses TRBV7-9 with TRBJ1-1; TRBD1 aligns across 11 bases. In germline, CDR1 is SEHNR, CDR2 FQNEAQ (reference sequence). CDR3 length: 15 residues. V lost 3 bases, J lost 7 bases, and 7 bases stayed unmatched. This CDR3 is CASSFAGQGVDEAFF. The sequenced CDR3 bases are TGTGCCAGCAGCTTTGCGGGACAGGGGGTGGATGAA.

Concerning this clone itself: The missing CDR3 end, 3 residues past where the read stops, is filled in from the germline J gene. The V call is TRBV4-1, the J call TRBJ2-7; possible D gene TRBD1, 6 bases. V lost 6 bases and J 3 bases, leaving 15 bases between the germline ends. The germline gives CDR1 MGHRA, CDR2 YSYEKL. The CDR3 extends over 14 amino acids. Partial CDR3 DNA: TGCGCCAGCAGGACTCCGGGACAAAACTACGAG. The encoded protein is CASRTPGQNYE. The whole CDR3 protein is CASRTPGQNYEQYF.

Notes on this clone: The read falls 3 residues short of the CDR3 end, and the missing part is taken from the germline J gene. This sequence joins TRBV19 and TRBJ2-7, with 7 bases identical to TRBD1. From germline, CDR1 is LNHDA and CDR2 SQIVND (reference sequence). The ends lost 3 bases at V and 4 bases at J; junction bases unmatched: 3. CDR3 length equals 13 residues. CDR3 DNA, as far as it was read: TGTGCCAGTAGTATTGACAGGGATTACGAG. This encodes CASSIDRDYE. In full, the CDR3 is CASSIDRDYEQYF.

About this clone itself: With the read ending 3 residues before the CDR3 end, the germline J gene is used to fill in that end. This chain links TRBV28 with TRBJ1-2, with a tentative D call TRBD1 (5 bases). V lost 3 bases and J 1 base, leaving 15 bases between the germline ends. The germline V gene has CDR1 MDHEN and CDR2 SYDVKM. CDR3 length: 16 amino acids. Partial CDR3 DNA: TGTGCCAGCAGTTTCGGGGGGGAAGGTCTTAACTATGGC. Amino acid sequence: CASSFGGEGLNYG. The whole CDR3 protein is CASSFGGEGLNYGYTF.

Remarks on this clone: The read is 3 residues too short to cover the CDR3 end, so that end is filled in from the germline J gene. The rearrangement links TRBV19 to TRBJ1-2, with 8 bases that match TRBD1. CDR1 is LNHDA, CDR2 SQIVND, per germline (reference sequence). CDR3 size: 14 residues. Losses at the gene ends were 3 bases for V and 5 bases for J; bases not matched to a gene: 5. CDR3 amino acids: CASSIDRGRYGYTF. CDR3 DNA, as far as it was read: TGTGCCAGTAGTATCGACAGGGGCCGATATGGC. Supplemented by reference TRBV19 and TRBJ1-2, the full variable domain reads DGGITQSPKYLFRKEGQNVTLSCEQNLNHDAMYWYRQDPGQGLRLIYYSQIVNDFQKGDIAEGYSVSREKKESFPLTVTSAQKNPTAFYLCASSIDRGRYGYTFGSGTRLTVV.

Regarding this clone: The read ends 3 residues early relative to the CDR3; the germline J gene fills the gap. The chain is built from TRBV20-1 and TRBJ2-4, with D perhaps matching TRBD1 (6 bases). CDR3 length: 16 residues. CDR1 is DFQATT, CDR2 SNEGSKA, per germline (reference sequence). The V gene lost 0 bases and the J gene lost 1 base, with 13 bases spanning the gap. CDR3 sequence reads: CSARDYRESAKNIQYF. The CDR3 bases that were read are TGCAGTGCTAGAGATTACAGGGAATCGGCCAAAAACATT.

Worth noting for this clone: The read halts 3 residues ahead of the CDR3 end, with the missing end drawn from the germline J gene. The gene calls are TRBV7-2 and TRBJ2-3, with TRBD1 matching 9 bases. CDR3 length equals 15 residues. Germline V gene sequence: CDR1 SGHTA, CDR2 FQGNSA. Trimming at V came to 1 base and at J to 4 bases, leaving 3 bases not matched to a gene. CDR3 amino acids: CASSLVGQGADTQYF. CDR3 DNA, as far as it was read: TGTGCCAGCAGCTTAGTGGGACAGGGTGCAGATACG.

About this clone: The read stops 3 residues short of the end of the CDR3; the missing end is completed from the germline J gene. The rearrangement links TRBV7-2 to TRBJ2-3; tentative D call: TRBD2 (5 bases). Per germline, CDR1 SGHTA and CDR2 FQGNSA. The CDR3 runs to 14 residues. Partial CDR3 DNA: TGTGCCAGCAGCAGCGCCGGGGTCCAAGAGACG. Encoded protein: CASSSAGVQET. The CDR3 in its entirety is CASSSAGVQETQYF.

With regard to this clone: The observed sequence ends 3 residues before the CDR3 terminus, with the missing tail filled in from the germline J gene. This rearrangement joins TRBV9 to TRBJ1-2; the match to TRBD1 covers 8 bases. The CDR3 consists of 14 residues. V was pared by 3 bases and J by 6 bases, with 7 bases of the junction left unmatched. The germline gives CDR1 SGDLS, CDR2 YYNGEE. The part of the CDR3 DNA that was read is TGTGCCAGCAGCGAACAGGGGGGAGTTAATGGC. The encoded protein is CASSEQGGVNG. The CDR3, in full, reads CASSEQGGVNGYTF.